The rows below give T cell receptor beta chains drawn from one sample of a study of PD-1 blockade in classical Hodgkin lymphoma. The data were produced by immunoSEQ multiplex PCR, yet TCRdb's version contains in-frame clones alone and is incomplete. The sample shows around 90,000 clones, roughly 78% of them seen only once. Sequenced here: peripheral blood mononuclear cells (PBMCs), sampled before the fourth cycle of nivolumab. The receptors shown here come from a human donor with classical Hodgkin lymphoma. The CDR3 runs from the conserved cysteine through the conserved F or W. The D gene is left open where the match is weak. Some rows mark clone size as missing; the rest say once, few, many or name a class of expanded clone.

CDR3 protein | CDR3 DNA | D gene | clone size | J gene | V gene
CASSQEINRAEKLFF | TGTGCCAGCAGCCAAGAAATCAACAGGGCTGAAAAACTGTTTTTT | NA | NA | TRBJ1-4 | TRBV4-2
CASSPRLNTGELFF | TGTGCCAGCAGCCCCCGTCTTAACACCGGGGAGCTGTTTTTT | NA | NA | TRBJ2-2 | TRBV9
CASSFKGRPNYGYTF | TGTGCCAGCAGTTTCAAAGGACGGCCGAACTATGGCTACACCTTC | NA | NA | TRBJ1-2 | TRBV28
CASSSSRGDNEQYF | TGTGCCAGCAGCTCATCTAGAGGGGACAACGAGCAGTACTTC | NA | NA | TRBJ2-7 | TRBV11-2
CASSLVGTLTGELFF | TGTGCCAGCAGCTTAGTCGGGACTCTCACCGGGGAGCTGTTTTTT | NA | NA | TRBJ2-2 | TRBV7-8
CASSQGQGDYGYTF | TGTGCCAGTAGCCAGGGACAGGGCGACTATGGCTACACCTTC | TRBD1 | few | TRBJ1-2 | TRBV19
CASSPTGGRPPTF | TGTGCCAGCAGCCCAACTGGGGGCAGACCGCCCACCTTC | NA | few | TRBJ1-2 | TRBV6-5
CASSTQVNTEAFF | TGTGCCAGCAGTACTCAGGTGAACACTGAAGCTTTCTTT | NA | NA | TRBJ1-1 | TRBV28
CASSPVRGQTQYF | TGTGCCAGCTCACCAGTCAGGGGTCAGACCCAGTACTTC | NA | NA | TRBJ2-5 | TRBV18
CASSFTRDRGYGYTF | TGTGCCAGCAGCTTCACACGGGACAGGGGCTATGGCTACACCTTC | TRBD1 | once | TRBJ1-2 | TRBV7-9
CASSFGRSSYNSPLHF | TGCGCCAGCAGCTTCGGTAGGAGCTCCTATAATTCACCCCTCCACTTT | NA | NA | TRBJ1-6 | TRBV5-1
CASSLTVSNYEQYF | TGTGCCAGCAGCTTAACGGTCTCAAACTACGAGCAGTACTTC | NA | NA | TRBJ2-7 | TRBV7-2
CASSQGRNQPQHF | TGCGCCAGCAGCCAAGGACGGAATCAGCCCCAGCATTTT | NA | NA | TRBJ1-5 | TRBV4-1
CASSLGLAGVLEGTGELFF | TGTGCCAGCAGCCTGGGACTAGCGGGAGTCCTCGAGGGGACCGGGGAGCTGTTTTTT | TRBD2 | many | TRBJ2-2 | TRBV9
CAISEDSYEQYF | TGTGCCATCAGTGAGGACAGCTACGAGCAGTACTTC | NA | few | TRBJ2-7 | TRBV10-3
CASSFGYNEQFF | TGTGCCAGCAGTTTTGGGTACAATGAGCAGTTCTTC | NA | once | TRBJ2-1 | TRBV28
CASSPAGTAQRNTIYF | TGTGCCAGCAGTCCCGCGGGGACGGCTCAAAGAAACACCATATATTTT | NA | NA | TRBJ1-3 | TRBV27
CASRRREKLFF | TGTGCCAGCAGACGACGTGAAAAACTGTTTTTT | NA | NA | TRBJ1-4 | TRBV28
CASSPWIQETQYF | TGTGCCAGCTCACCTTGGATTCAAGAGACCCAGTACTTC | NA | NA | TRBJ2-5 | TRBV18
CSGTGPNYGYTF | TGCAGCGGTACCGGACCAAACTATGGCTACACCTTC | NA | few | TRBJ1-2 | TRBV29-1
CASSQAEGWPYNEQFF | TGCGCCAGCAGCCAAGCGGAAGGGTGGCCCTACAATGAGCAGTTCTTC | NA | NA | TRBJ2-1 | TRBV4-3
CASSTGSLGQAFF | TGTGCCAGCAGTACAGGGAGTTTGGGTCAGGCTTTCTTT | NA | few | TRBJ1-1 | TRBV28
CASSPTRRDEQFF | TGTGCCAGCAGTCCAACCCGACGGGATGAGCAGTTCTTC | NA | NA | TRBJ2-1 | TRBV6-5
CASSPIQGSSGNTIYF | TGTGCCAGCTCACCAATCCAGGGAAGCTCTGGAAACACCATATATTTT | NA | NA | TRBJ1-3 | TRBV18
CASGPGQGADEQYF | TGTGCCAGCGGGCCGGGACAGGGGGCCGACGAGCAGTACTTC | TRBD1 | NA | TRBJ2-7 | TRBV5-4
CASSLRAVPGNTIYF | TGTGCCAGCAGTTTGAGGGCAGTACCTGGAAACACCATATATTTT | NA | NA | TRBJ1-3 | TRBV27
CASSLSGTGVTEAFF | TGCGCCAGCAGCTTATCCGGGACAGGGGTAACTGAAGCTTTCTTT | TRBD1 | NA | TRBJ1-1 | TRBV5-1
CACLQEQAEAFF | TGTGCCTGTCTCCAAGAACAGGCTGAAGCTTTCTTT | NA | NA | TRBJ1-1 | TRBV30
CASNRVGAGEETQYF | TGTGCCAGTAACAGAGTCGGGGCAGGGGAGGAGACCCAGTACTTC | NA | NA | TRBJ2-5 | TRBV19
CASSFGSANTGELFF | TGTGCCAGCAGTTTTGGCAGTGCGAACACCGGGGAGCTGTTTTTT | NA | NA | TRBJ2-2 | TRBV28
CASSTPSGRTYEQYF | TGTGCCAGCAGCACACCTAGCGGGAGAACCTACGAGCAGTACTTC | TRBD2 | NA | TRBJ2-7 | TRBV7-6
CASSPTGGWQPQHF | TGTGCCAGCAGTCCGACAGGGGGGTGGCAGCCCCAGCATTTT | TRBD1 | NA | TRBJ1-5 | TRBV6-5
CASLTGYNSPLHF | TGTGCCAGCCTGACAGGGTATAATTCACCCCTCCACTTT | TRBD1 | NA | TRBJ1-6 | TRBV2
CASSLRATGGEQYF | TGTGCCAGCAGCTTAAGGGCGACAGGAGGGGAGCAGTACTTC | NA | NA | TRBJ2-7 | TRBV7-6
CASSIETDTQYF | TGTGCCAGTAGTATTGAGACAGATACGCAGTATTTT | NA | few | TRBJ2-3 | TRBV19
CASSYTGQGWETQYF | TGTGCCAGCAGTTACACGGGACAGGGTTGGGAGACCCAGTACTTC | TRBD1 | once | TRBJ2-5 | TRBV6-5
CASSQEVQAVYEQYF | TGTGCCAGCAGTCAGGAGGTCCAGGCCGTCTACGAGCAGTACTTC | NA | NA | TRBJ2-7 | TRBV2
CASSPTTNTEAFF | TGTGCCAGCTCCCCCACAACGAACACTGAAGCTTTCTTT | NA | NA | TRBJ1-1 | TRBV7-2
CASSPQGISYEQYF | TGTGCCAGTAGCCCTCAGGGGATTTCCTACGAGCAGTACTTC | NA | NA | TRBJ2-7 | TRBV19
CASSSRTGGESDTQYF | TGTGCCAGCAGCTCCCGGACAGGGGGCGAATCTGATACGCAGTATTTT | TRBD1 | NA | TRBJ2-3 | TRBV13
CASSDRDMGGNTQYF | TGTGCCAGCAGCGACCGCGACATGGGGGGAAATACGCAGTATTTT | NA | NA | TRBJ2-3 | TRBV9
CASSPRLAGGPRDTQYF | TGTGCCAGTAGTCCGAGACTAGCGGGGGGGCCAAGAGATACGCAGTATTTT | TRBD2 | NA | TRBJ2-3 | TRBV19
CASSPLPDLPYTF | TGTGCCAGCAGCCCTCTCCCGGACCTACCCTACACCTTC | NA | NA | TRBJ1-2 | TRBV14
CASSPLGTGNTEAFF | TGTGCCAGCAGCCCACTAGGGACAGGGAACACTGAAGCTTTCTTT | TRBD1 | NA | TRBJ1-1 | TRBV6-5
CASSFRFSPLHF | TGTGCCAGCAGCTTTCGATTTTCACCCCTCCACTTT | NA | few | TRBJ1-6 | TRBV5-6
CASSYREKLFF | TGTGCCAGCAGTTACCGAGAAAAACTGTTTTTT | NA | NA | TRBJ1-4 | TRBV6-5
CASSHHSTGRGFF | TGCGCCAGCAGCCATCACTCGACAGGCCGTGGTTTCTTT | NA | NA | TRBJ1-1 | TRBV4-1
CASGRGSSTDTQYF | TGTGCCAGCGGGAGGGGTTCTAGCACAGATACGCAGTATTTT | TRBD2 | NA | TRBJ2-3 | TRBV6-6
CASSLDLGQLILYEQYF | TGTGCCAGCAGCTTAGACTTGGGACAGCTAATCCTCTACGAGCAGTACTTC | TRBD1 | NA | TRBJ2-7 | TRBV11-2
CASSLTRQANNEQFF | TGTGCCAGCAGCTTAACGCGACAGGCCAACAATGAGCAGTTCTTC | NA | NA | TRBJ2-1 | TRBV7-3